This TCR beta chain was captured in a study of blood T cell repertoires in COVID-19. Study in general: Some COVID-19 samples were acute and others convalescent; all came from the United States, Italy and Spain.

TCRdb's copy holds only in-frame clones and misses some; the assay was immunoSEQ multiplex PCR. The sample has some 410,000 clones, around 87% seen once. Unmatched junction bases numbered 13, after V lost 7 bases and J lost 4 bases. The CDR3 is made up of 17 amino acids. The germline V gene encodes CDR1 MNHNY and CDR2 SVGAGI (reference sequence). In terms of age and location, participants ranged from roughly 18 to 95 years and lived in 24 US areas. The TCR comes from a woman in her twenties or thirties with acute COVID-19. This chain joins TRBV6-6 and TRBJ2-3; 11 positions match TRBD2. Specimen: PBMCs or T cells enriched from blood (not recorded which). CDR3 bases: TGTGCCAGCACTCGACTAGCGGGGTCGCTTTCCCCAGATACGCAGTATTTT. Protein sequence: CASTRLAGSLSPDTQYF.